The next 12 T cell receptor beta chains were all read from a single sample in a study of radiotherapy plus CTLA-4 blockade in lung cancer. TCRdb keeps only in-frame clones here, not all; method: immunoSEQ multiplex PCR. This sample has over 75,000 clones; roughly 87% occur once, and the top ten carry 0.82%. Sequences were derived from peripheral blood, sampled from a patient treated with radiotherapy plus ipilimumab. Receptors originate from a human donor with non-small cell lung cancer who had stable disease on radiotherapy plus ipilimumab.

The gene calls are TRBV5-1 and TRBJ1-4; no definite D call. Germline-derived CDR1 and CDR2 are SGHRS and YFSETQ. V was pared by 0 bases and J by 2 bases, with 11 bases between. This CDR3 has 16 amino acids. The CDR3 nucleotides read TGCGCCAGCAGCTTGGGCAGCGGCGACACTAATGAAAAACTGTTTTTT. It is translated as CASSLGSGDTNEKLFF.

The chain recombines TRBV14 with TRBJ2-1; 9 bases align to TRBD2. The trim removed 5 bases at V and 7 bases at J, leaving 9 bases unmatched. This CDR3 contains 15 residues. CDR1 is SGHDN, CDR2 FVKESK, per germline. CDR3 in amino acids: CASSYLSGSLNEQFF. The DNA of the CDR3 is TGTGCCAGCAGCTACCTTAGCGGGAGTTTGAATGAGCAGTTCTTC.

Written as DNA, the CDR3 is TGCGCCAGCAGCCAATTAGGACAGCCCGGTCAGCCCCAGCATTTT. This codes for CASSQLGQPGQPQHF. The chain couples TRBV4-1 to TRBJ1-5, with D tentatively TRBD1 (6 bases). The CDR3 spans 15 residues. Trimming took off 2 bases at V and 6 bases at J, with 14 bases between the two ends. Germline CDR1 MGHRA, CDR2 YSYEKL.

The CDR3 spells CASSLATGNNEKLFF. DNA of the CDR3: TGCGCCAGCAGCTTGGCAACAGGCAATAATGAAAAACTGTTTTTT. The chain joins TRBV5-1 to TRBJ1-4, with D possibly TRBD1 on 5 matching bases. The CDR3 runs 15 residues. Trimming shortened V by 0 bases and J by 4 bases, and 10 bases separated the two germline ends. Looked up from germline, CDR1 is SGHRS and CDR2 is YFSETQ.

The rearrangement joins TRBV19 to TRBJ2-2, with D unclear. The V gene lost 3 bases and the J gene lost 3 bases, with 11 bases spanning the gap. Germline V lookup: CDR1 LNHDA, CDR2 SQIVND (reference sequence). This CDR3 is 15 amino acids long. CDR3 nucleotide sequence: TGTGCCAGTAGTATGTACGATTCGGACACCGGGGAGCTGTTTTTT. Protein sequence: CASSMYDSDTGELFF.

V usage is TRBV5-1 and J usage is TRBJ2-7; 9 bases match TRBD1. The junction had 10 bases not matched to a gene; V was cut back by 4 bases and J by 5 bases. The CDR3 runs 15 residues. The germline V gene has CDR1 SGHRS and CDR2 YFSETQ. For the CDR3, the DNA is TGCGCCAGCAGCCTGGTTGGGACAGGGAGCGACGAGCAGTACTTC. Its translation: CASSLVGTGSDEQYF.

This sequence joins TRBV5-1 and TRBJ1-2, with TRBD1 matching over 7 bases. The CDR3 extends over 14 amino acids. V trimming: 3 bases; J trimming: 3 bases; junction bases outside the gene matches: 5. Germline CDR1 is SGHRS and CDR2 is YFSETQ. The DNA of the CDR3 is TGCGCCAGCAGCTATACAGGGGTCGACTATGGCTACACCTTC. This encodes CASSYTGVDYGYTF. The whole variable domain, remainder taken from reference TRBV5-1 and TRBJ1-2, is KAGVTQTPRYLIKTRGQQVTLSCSPISGHRSVSWYQQTPGQGLQFLFEYFSETQRNKGNFPGRFSGRQFSNSRSEMNVSTLELGDSALYLCASSYTGVDYGYTFGSGTRLTVV.

This chain uses TRBV10-2 with TRBJ1-2, with D perhaps TRBD1 (5 bases). Trimming took off 2 bases at V and 4 bases at J, with 11 bases between the two ends. The CDR3 consists of 14 residues. Per the germline V gene, CDR1 is WSHSY and CDR2 is SAAADI. The chain's CDR3 is CASSERDGGYGYTF. The CDR3 DNA follows: TGCGCCAGCAGTGAGAGGGACGGCGGCTATGGCTACACCTTC.

CDR3 protein: CASSPSQGNEQYF. Here the CDR3 DNA reads TGTGCCAGCTCACCCAGCCAGGGCAACGAGCAGTACTTC. J is TRBJ2-7 and V is TRBV18, with TRBD1 as a possible D gene (5 bases). The V gene lost 3 bases and the J gene lost 5 bases, with 11 bases spanning the gap. CDR1 KGHSH and CDR2 LQKENI come from the germline V gene. The CDR3 consists of 13 residues. Full variable domain (rest looked up from reference TRBV18 and TRBJ2-7): NAGVMQNPRHLVRRRGQEARLRCSPMKGHSHVYWYRQLPEEGLKFMVYLQKENIIDESGMPKERFSAEFPKEGPSILRIQQVVRGDSAAYFCASSPSQGNEQYFGPGTRLTVT.

This clone was observed a few times. V usage is TRBV11-2 and J usage is TRBJ2-7; D not certain. The CDR3 totals 12 residues. Trimming took off 3 bases at V and 1 base at J, with 4 bases between the two ends. In germline, CDR1 is SGHAT, CDR2 FQNNGV. The CDR3 loop is CASSFRSYEQYF. The CDR3 DNA is TGTGCCAGCAGCTTCAGATCCTACGAGCAGTACTTC.

The V gene is TRBV19, the J gene TRBJ1-2, with 7 bases fitting TRBD1. Germline V gene sequence: CDR1 LNHDA, CDR2 SQIVND (reference sequence). The V and J ends lost 7 bases and 3 bases, in that order; junction bases with no gene match: 14. The CDR3 totals 16 residues. CDR3 nucleotide sequence: TGTGCCAGTATCCCTTCAGTCGACAGGGTATACTATGGCTACACCTTC. This encodes CASIPSVDRVYYGYTF.

V usage is TRBV5-1 and J usage is TRBJ2-7; 7 bases are shared with TRBD1. The CDR3 has 13 residues. The germline gives CDR1 SGHRS, CDR2 YFSETQ. With 4 bases clipped from V and 2 bases from J, the junction kept 3 bases outside the gene matches. CDR3: CASSPGTAYEQYF. CDR3 sequence (DNA): TGCGCCAGCAGCCCGGGGACAGCCTACGAGCAGTACTTC.